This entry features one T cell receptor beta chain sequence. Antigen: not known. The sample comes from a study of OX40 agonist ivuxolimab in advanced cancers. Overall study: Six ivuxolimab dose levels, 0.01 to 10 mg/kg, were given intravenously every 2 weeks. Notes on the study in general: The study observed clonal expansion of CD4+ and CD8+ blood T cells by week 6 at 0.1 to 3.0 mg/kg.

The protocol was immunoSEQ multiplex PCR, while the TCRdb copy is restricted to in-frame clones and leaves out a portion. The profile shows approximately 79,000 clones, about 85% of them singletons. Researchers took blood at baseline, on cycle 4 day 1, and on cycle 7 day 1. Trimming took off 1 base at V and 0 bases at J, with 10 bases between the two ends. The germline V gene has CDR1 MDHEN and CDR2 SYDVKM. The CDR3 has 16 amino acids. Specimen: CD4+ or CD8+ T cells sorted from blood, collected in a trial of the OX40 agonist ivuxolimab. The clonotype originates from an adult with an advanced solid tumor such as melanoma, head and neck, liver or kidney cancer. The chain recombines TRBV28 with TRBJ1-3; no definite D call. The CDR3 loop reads CASSLLSADSGNTIYF. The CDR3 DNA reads TGTGCCAGCAGTTTATTATCAGCAGACTCTGGAAACACCATATATTTT.